What follows are 9 T cell receptor beta chains derived from one specimen sequenced in a study. The TRBV12-4/TRBJ1-2 clonotypes were amplified using barcode primers with ligated adaptors. TCRdb processed the multiplex PCR reads anew with MiXCR; each CDR3 protein has one entry. The table records approximately 990 distinct CDR3 sequences, about 6% of them present only once. What was sequenced was memory CD4+ T cells sorted from blood. This sample's subset: memory CD4+ T cells, CD4+CD45RO+CD25-. The origin of the receptors is a female donor with breast cancer.

This clonotype is medium-sized by share. This chain links TRBV12-3 or TRBV12-4 with TRBJ1-2; TRBD1 might be the D (5 bases). The CDR3 runs to 14 residues. V was shortened by 3 bases and J by 5 bases, with 13 bases between the two germline ends. The CDR3 region has the DNA TGTGCCAGCAGTTTCTCCAGGGAAGCTTATGGCTACACCTTC. As protein: CASSFSREAYGYTF.

This clonotype is deemed large. J is TRBJ1-2 and V is TRBV12-3 or TRBV12-4; D gene uncertain. The CDR3 length is 13 residues. Trimming pared 1 base from V and 7 bases from J, leaving 10 bases between. CDR3 DNA sequence: TGTGCCAGCAGTTTAGACTGGGGTAGTGGCTACACCTTC. It translates to CASSLDWGSGYTF.

This clonotype ranks as medium-sized (0.01 to 0.1%). This chain connects TRBV12-3 or TRBV12-4 to TRBJ1-2; 7 nucleotides agree with TRBD1. There are 12 residues in the CDR3. V lost 9 bases to trimming and J lost 8 bases; unmatched junction nucleotides: 9. CDR3 nucleotide sequence: TGTGCCAGTAGCTACAGGGGAATGGGCTACACCTTC. Amino acid sequence: CASSYRGMGYTF.

This clonotype is classed as medium-sized. J is TRBJ1-2 and V is TRBV12-3 or TRBV12-4, with TRBD1 matching over 9 bases. The CDR3 is 13 amino acids. The junction had 2 bases not matched to a gene; V was cut back by 6 bases and J by 3 bases. In DNA, the CDR3 is TGTGCCAGCAGCTGGGACAGGGACTATGGCTACACCTTC. Its translation is CASSWDRDYGYTF.

This clonotype is medium-sized in the sample. The chain couples TRBV12-3 or TRBV12-4 to TRBJ1-2; no reliable D call. V shed 2 bases and J shed 2 bases, with 6 bases lying between them. The CDR3 has 13 residues. The CDR3 nucleotides read TGTGCCAGCAGTTTAACACAAAACTATGGCTACACCTTC. Translating it yields CASSLTQNYGYTF.

By its share, this clonotype is medium-sized. V usage is TRBV12-3 or TRBV12-4 and J usage is TRBJ1-2; 9 bases align to TRBD1. This CDR3 spans 16 amino acids. The V segment lost 7 bases and the J segment 4 bases; nucleotides outside the gene matches: 13. The chain's CDR3 is CASTRDRVNRGYGYTF. CDR3 nucleotide sequence: TGTGCCAGCACCCGGGACAGGGTTAATCGTGGCTATGGCTACACCTTC.

In this sample, this clonotype is medium-sized. The chain recombines TRBV12-3 or TRBV12-4 with TRBJ1-2, with 7 bases fitting TRBD1. V was clipped by 5 bases and J by 4 bases; unmatched bases: 10. The CDR3 is made up of 15 amino acids. The CDR3 DNA reads TGTGCCAGCAGTACTCGGACAGGAGCAGGCTATGGCTACACCTTC. This encodes CASSTRTGAGYGYTF.

By sample fraction, this clonotype is medium-sized. The chain has TRBV12-3 or TRBV12-4 and TRBJ1-2; 9 nucleotides align to TRBD1. This CDR3 is 13 amino acids long. Losses at the gene ends were 6 bases for V and 8 bases for J; bases not matched to a gene: 7. CDR3 protein: CASSQGTGWGYTF. The DNA of the CDR3 is TGTGCCAGCAGCCAGGGGACAGGGTGGGGCTACACCTTC.

By share, this clonotype counts as medium-sized (0.01 to 0.1%). The gene calls are TRBV12-3 or TRBV12-4 and TRBJ1-2; D remains ambiguous. The CDR3 has 12 residues. V was trimmed by 1 base and J by 6 bases, leaving 6 bases between them. The CDR3 DNA is TGTGCCAGCAGTTTAGGGGTGGATGGCTACACCTTC. It codes for CASSLGVDGYTF.